This note documents a single T cell receptor beta chain sequence. The protocol was immunoSEQ multiplex PCR, while the TCRdb copy is restricted to in-frame clones and leaves out a portion. The sample includes 25,000 to 35,000 clones, 84% of them seen just once. Germline V lookup: CDR1 MNHEY, CDR2 SVGAGI. V was pared by 8 bases and J by 1 base, with 7 bases of the junction left unmatched. The CDR3 covers 15 residues. The data were taken from a study of blood T cell repertoires in COVID-19. Study-level information: Samples came from the United States, Italy and Spain, spanning acute and convalescent COVID-19.

The specimen was peripheral blood. The chain joins TRBV6-5 to TRBJ2-5; 10 nucleotides match TRBD2. The sequence came from a man between 65 and 80 years old with active COVID-19. CDR3 protein: CASSPLAGGQETQYF. CDR3 in DNA: TGTGCCAGCTCTCCCTTAGCGGGGGGCCAAGAGACCCAGTACTTC.